These 2 T cell receptor beta chains came from one sample sequenced in a study of CD8 T cells in Susac syndrome (dated by TCRdb to between 2018 and 2021). Library method: the immunoSEQ multiplex PCR assay. RNA was extracted with the RNeasy kit and roughly 0.45 to 1 ug was reverse transcribed using random hexamers. TCRdb reran the public reads through fastp at Q25 and MiXCR, keeping productive beta chains. Every distinct CDR3 protein forms one entry, paired with its most common genes and DNA. This sample lists 130,000 to 150,000 distinct CDR3 sequences; around 94% were detected once. Approximately 0.25% of the sample belongs to the ten largest clones. Sequenced: CD8+ T cells from PBMCs. These TCRs come from a human donor in good health.

The V and J genes are TRBV12-3 or TRBV12-4 and TRBJ2-2; perhaps TRBD2 as D (6 bases). The CDR3 is 14 amino acids. The ends were cut back, 4 bases at V and 6 bases at J, with 12 bases in the middle. CDR3 in amino acids: CASSSPGSAGELFF. DNA for the CDR3: TGTGCCAGCAGTTCGCCCGGGAGCGCCGGGGAGCTGTTTTTT.

The CDR3 protein is CAWTSGQTYEQYF. CDR3 nucleotides: TGTGCCTGGACTAGCGGGCAAACCTACGAGCAGTACTTC. This chain connects TRBV30 to TRBJ2-7, with 8 bases aligning to TRBD2. The CDR3 totals 13 residues. The V and J ends lost 4 bases and 2 bases, in that order; junction bases with no gene match: 4. The germline V gene has CDR1 GTSNPN and CDR2 SVGIG (reference sequence).